The 5 T cell receptor beta chains below all came from one sample that was sequenced in a study of blood T cells in healthy people across ages. A J-beta primer mix and a sample-barcoded 5' primer were used in a second PCR of roughly 6 to 11 cycles. TCRdb reanalysed the 5' RACE reads using MiXCR and keeps one entry per CDR3 protein. This sample has some 900,000 distinct CDR3 sequences, with 45% to 50% found just once. The sample comprised blood. These receptors came from a man aged 25 to 45 in good health.

The chain recombines TRBV12-3 or TRBV12-4 with TRBJ2-3; no clear D. Trimming left V 1 base short and J 1 base short, with 9 bases between. This CDR3 has 15 amino acids. The CDR3 nucleotides read TGTGCCAGCAGTTTAGGCGTTTCGGGCACAGATACGCAGTATTTT. It is translated as CASSLGVSGTDTQYF.

This chain links TRBV10-3 with TRBJ1-5, with 8 bases matching TRBD1. Germline trimming cut 6 bases from V and 4 bases from J; bases unmatched to any gene: 8. CDR1 is ENHRY, CDR2 SYGVKD, per germline. The CDR3 totals 15 residues. This CDR3 reads CAISAGQVDNQPQHF. CDR3 sequence (DNA): TGTGCCATCAGCGCGGGACAGGTAGATAATCAGCCCCAGCATTTT.

V usage is TRBV5-1 and J usage is TRBJ2-1; no clear D. The length of the CDR3 is 13 residues. Germline V gene data show CDR1 as SGHRS and CDR2 as YFSETQ. V was cut by 5 bases and J by 6 bases, with 12 bases left in between. The CDR3 DNA sequence: TGCGCCAGCAGGCCGACGGAGCGCAATGAGCAGTTCTTC. As protein: CASRPTERNEQFF.

The rearrangement links TRBV5-1 to TRBJ1-6; D is uncertain. Deletions cut 4 bases from V and 7 bases from J, with 18 bases between. The germline CDR1 and CDR2 sequences are SGHRS and YFSETQ. CDR3 length equals 16 residues. For the CDR3, the DNA is TGCGCCAGCAGCGAGGGTGTCGGGGTTGGGAATTCACCCCTCCACTTT. Translated, it gives CASSEGVGVGNSPLHF.

This clonotype was counted a few times. The J gene is TRBJ2-1, the V gene TRBV2; 10 bases fit TRBD2. Germline assignment: CDR1 SNHLY and CDR2 FYNNEI. The CDR3 is made up of 14 amino acids. With 2 bases clipped from V and 10 bases from J, the junction kept 5 bases outside the gene matches. The CDR3 region has the DNA TGTGCCAGCAGTGAAATCAGGGGACTAGCGGAGCAGTTCTTC. Residues: CASSEIRGLAEQFF.